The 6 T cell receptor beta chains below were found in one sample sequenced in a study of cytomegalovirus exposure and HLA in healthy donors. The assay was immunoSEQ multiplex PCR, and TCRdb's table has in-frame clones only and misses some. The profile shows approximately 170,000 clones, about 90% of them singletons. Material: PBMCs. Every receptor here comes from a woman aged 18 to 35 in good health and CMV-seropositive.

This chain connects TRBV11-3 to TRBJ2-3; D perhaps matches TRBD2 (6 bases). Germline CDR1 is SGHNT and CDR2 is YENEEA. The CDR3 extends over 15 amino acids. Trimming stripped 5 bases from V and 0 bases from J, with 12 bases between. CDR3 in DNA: TGTGCCAGCAGCGGTAGCGGCTCTAGCACAGATACGCAGTATTTT. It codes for CASSGSGSSTDTQYF.

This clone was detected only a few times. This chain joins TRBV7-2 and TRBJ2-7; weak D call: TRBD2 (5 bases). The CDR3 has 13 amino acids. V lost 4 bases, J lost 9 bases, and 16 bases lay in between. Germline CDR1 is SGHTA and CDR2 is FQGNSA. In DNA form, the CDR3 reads TGTGCCAGCAGCTCCAGGTCGGAACTAGGGCAGTACTTC. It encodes CASSSRSELGQYF.

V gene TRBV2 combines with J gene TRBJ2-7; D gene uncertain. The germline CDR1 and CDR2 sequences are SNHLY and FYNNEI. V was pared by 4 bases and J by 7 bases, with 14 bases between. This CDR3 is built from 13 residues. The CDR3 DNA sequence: TGTGCCAGCAGTGGGTACTCCTCAAAGGAGCAGTACTTC. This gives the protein CASSGYSSKEQYF.

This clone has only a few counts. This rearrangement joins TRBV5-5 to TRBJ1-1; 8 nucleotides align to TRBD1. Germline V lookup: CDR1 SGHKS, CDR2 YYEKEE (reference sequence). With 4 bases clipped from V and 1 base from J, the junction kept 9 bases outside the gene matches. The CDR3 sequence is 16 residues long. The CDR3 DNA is TGTGCCAGCAGCGCCCGACAGGGGCGCTCGAACACTGAAGCTTTCTTT. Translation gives CASSARQGRSNTEAFF. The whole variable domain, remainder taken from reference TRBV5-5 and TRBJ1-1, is DAGVTQSPTHLIKTRGQQVTLRCSPISGHKSVSWYQQVLGQGPQFIFQYYEKEERGRGNFPDRFSARQFPNYSSELNVNALLLGDSALYLCASSARQGRSNTEAFFGQGTRLTVV.

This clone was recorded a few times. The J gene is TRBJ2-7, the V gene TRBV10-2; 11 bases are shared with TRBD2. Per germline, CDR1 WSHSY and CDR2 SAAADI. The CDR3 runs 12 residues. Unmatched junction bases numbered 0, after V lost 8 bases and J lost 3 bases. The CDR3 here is CASGTSGYEQYF. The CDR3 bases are TGCGCCAGCGGGACTAGCGGCTACGAGCAGTACTTC.

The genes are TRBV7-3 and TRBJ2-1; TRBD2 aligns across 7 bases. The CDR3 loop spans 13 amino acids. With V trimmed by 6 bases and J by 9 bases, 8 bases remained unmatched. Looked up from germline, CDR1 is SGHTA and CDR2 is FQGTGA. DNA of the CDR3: TGTGCCAGCAGACGCGGCCCGGGGGGTGAGCAGTTCTTC. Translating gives CASRRGPGGEQFF.